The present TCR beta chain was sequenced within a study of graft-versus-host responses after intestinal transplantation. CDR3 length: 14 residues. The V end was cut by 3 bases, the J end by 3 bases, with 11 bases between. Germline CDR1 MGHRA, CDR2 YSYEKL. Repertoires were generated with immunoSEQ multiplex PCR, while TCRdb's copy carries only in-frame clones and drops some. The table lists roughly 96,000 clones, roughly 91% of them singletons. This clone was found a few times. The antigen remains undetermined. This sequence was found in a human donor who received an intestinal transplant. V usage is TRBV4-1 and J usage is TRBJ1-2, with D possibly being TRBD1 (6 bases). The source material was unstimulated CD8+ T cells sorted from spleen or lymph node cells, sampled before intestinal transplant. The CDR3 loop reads CASSHPGQHYGYTF. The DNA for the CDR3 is TGCGCCAGCAGCCATCCCGGACAGCACTATGGCTACACCTTC.